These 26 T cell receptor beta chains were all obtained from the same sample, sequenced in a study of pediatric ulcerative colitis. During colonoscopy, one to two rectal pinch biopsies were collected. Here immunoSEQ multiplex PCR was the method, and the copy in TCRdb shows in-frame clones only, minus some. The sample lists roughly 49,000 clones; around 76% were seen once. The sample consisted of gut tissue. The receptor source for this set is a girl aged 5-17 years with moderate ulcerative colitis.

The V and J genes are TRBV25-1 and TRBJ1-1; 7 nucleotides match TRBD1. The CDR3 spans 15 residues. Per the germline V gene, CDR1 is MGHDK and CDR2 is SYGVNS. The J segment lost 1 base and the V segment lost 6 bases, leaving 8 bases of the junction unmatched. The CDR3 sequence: CASRERDSWNTEAFF. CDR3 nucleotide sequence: TGTGCCAGCAGGGAGAGGGACAGTTGGAACACTGAAGCTTTCTTT.

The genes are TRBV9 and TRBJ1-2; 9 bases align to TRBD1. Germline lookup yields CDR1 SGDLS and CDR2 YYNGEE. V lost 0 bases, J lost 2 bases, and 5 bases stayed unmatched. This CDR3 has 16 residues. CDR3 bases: TGTGCCAGCAGCGTAGAAGGGACAGGGATCAACTATGGCTACACCTTC. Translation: CASSVEGTGINYGYTF.

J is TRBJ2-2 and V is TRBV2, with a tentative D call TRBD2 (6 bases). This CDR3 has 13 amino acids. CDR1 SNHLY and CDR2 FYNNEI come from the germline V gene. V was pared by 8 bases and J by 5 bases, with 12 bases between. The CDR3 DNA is TGTGCCAGCGGGGGGATTTGGACCGGGGAGCTGTTTTTT. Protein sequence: CASGGIWTGELFF. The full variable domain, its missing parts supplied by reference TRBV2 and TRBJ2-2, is EPEVTQTPSHQVTQMGQEVILRCVPISNHLYFYWYRQILGQKVEFLVSFYNNEISEKSEIFDDQFSVERPDGSNFTLKIRSTKLEDSAMYFCASGGIWTGELFFGEGSRLTVL.

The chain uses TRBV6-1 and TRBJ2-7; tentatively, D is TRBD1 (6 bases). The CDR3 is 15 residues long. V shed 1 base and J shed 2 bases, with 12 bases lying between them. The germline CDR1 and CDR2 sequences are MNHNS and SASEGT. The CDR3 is CASSEVEGVAYEQYF. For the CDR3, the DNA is TGTGCCAGCAGTGAAGTTGAGGGGGTAGCCTACGAGCAGTACTTC.

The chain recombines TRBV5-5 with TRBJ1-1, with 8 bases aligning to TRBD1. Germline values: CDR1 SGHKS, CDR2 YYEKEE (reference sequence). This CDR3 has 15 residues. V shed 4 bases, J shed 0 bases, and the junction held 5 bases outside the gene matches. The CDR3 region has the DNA TGTGCCAGCAGCATGACAGGGGACCTGAACACTGAAGCTTTCTTT. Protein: CASSMTGDLNTEAFF.

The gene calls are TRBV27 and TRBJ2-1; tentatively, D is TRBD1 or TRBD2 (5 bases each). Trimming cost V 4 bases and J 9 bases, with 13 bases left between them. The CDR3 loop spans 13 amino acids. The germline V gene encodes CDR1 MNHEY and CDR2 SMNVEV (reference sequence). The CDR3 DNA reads TGTGCCAGCAGTTCGGGACGGATTTCTGAGCAGTTCTTC. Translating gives CASSSGRISEQFF.

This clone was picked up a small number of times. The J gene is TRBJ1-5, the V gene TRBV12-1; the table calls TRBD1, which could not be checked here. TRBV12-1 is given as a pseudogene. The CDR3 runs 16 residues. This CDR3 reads CASSFEFRGTDQPQHF. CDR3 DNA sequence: TGTGCCAGCAGCTTTGAATTTAGGGGGACCGATCAGCCCCAGCATTTT.

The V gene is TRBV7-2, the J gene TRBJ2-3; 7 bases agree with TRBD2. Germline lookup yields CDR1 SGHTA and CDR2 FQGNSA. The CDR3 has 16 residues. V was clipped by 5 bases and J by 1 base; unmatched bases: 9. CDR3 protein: CASSRRLAGGTDTQYF. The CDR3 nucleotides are TGTGCCAGCAGCCGTAGACTAGCTGGAGGCACAGATACGCAGTATTTT.

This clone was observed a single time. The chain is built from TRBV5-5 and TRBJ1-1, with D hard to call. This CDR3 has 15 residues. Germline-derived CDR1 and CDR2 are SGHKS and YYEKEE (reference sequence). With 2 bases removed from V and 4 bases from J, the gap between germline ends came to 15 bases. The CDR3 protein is CASSLVNGRSTEAFF. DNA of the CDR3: TGTGCCAGCAGCTTAGTAAACGGGCGCAGCACTGAAGCTTTCTTT.

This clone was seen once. The CDR3 loop reads CAWNREGTEAFF. DNA for the CDR3: TGTGCCTGGAATAGGGAGGGCACTGAAGCTTTCTTT. V is TRBV30 and J is TRBJ1-1; no definite D call. Per germline, CDR1 GTSNPN and CDR2 SVGIG (reference sequence). The CDR3 is made up of 12 amino acids. Trimming cost V 4 bases and J 4 bases, with 10 bases left between them.

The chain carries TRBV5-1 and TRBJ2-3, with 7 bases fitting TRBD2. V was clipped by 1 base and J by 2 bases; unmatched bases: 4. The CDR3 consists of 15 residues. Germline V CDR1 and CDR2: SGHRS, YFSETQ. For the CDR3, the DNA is TGCGCCAGCAGCTTGCTAGCGGAATTCACAGATACGCAGTATTTT. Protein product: CASSLLAEFTDTQYF.

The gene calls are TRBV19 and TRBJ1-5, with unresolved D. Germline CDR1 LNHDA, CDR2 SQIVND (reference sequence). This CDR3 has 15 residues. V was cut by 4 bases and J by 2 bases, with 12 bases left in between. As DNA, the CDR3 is TGTGCCAGTAGTACCACGTCGCTCGGCAATCAGCCCCAGCATTTT. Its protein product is CASSTTSLGNQPQHF. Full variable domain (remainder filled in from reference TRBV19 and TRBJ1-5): DGGITQSPKYLFRKEGQNVTLSCEQNLNHDAMYWYRQDPGQGLRLIYYSQIVNDFQKGDIAEGYSVSREKKESFPLTVTSAQKNPTAFYLCASSTTSLGNQPQHFGDGTRLSIL.

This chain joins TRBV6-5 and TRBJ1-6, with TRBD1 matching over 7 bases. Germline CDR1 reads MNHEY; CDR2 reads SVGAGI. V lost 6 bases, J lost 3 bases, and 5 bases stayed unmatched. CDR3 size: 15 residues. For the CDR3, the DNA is TGTGCCAGCAGGGACAGGCGGGACTATAATTCACCCCTCCACTTT. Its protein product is CASRDRRDYNSPLHF.

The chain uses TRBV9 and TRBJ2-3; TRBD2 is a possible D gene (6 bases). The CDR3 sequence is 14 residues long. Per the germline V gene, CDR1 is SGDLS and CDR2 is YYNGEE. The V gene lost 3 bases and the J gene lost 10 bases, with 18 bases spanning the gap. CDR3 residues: CASSATGGGGAQYF. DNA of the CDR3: TGTGCCAGCAGCGCGACCGGGGGTGGAGGGGCGCAGTATTTT. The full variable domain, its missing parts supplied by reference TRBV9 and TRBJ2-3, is DSGVTQTPKHLITATGQRVTLRCSPRSGDLSVYWYQQSLDQGLQFLIQYYNGEERAKGNILERFSAQQFPDLHSELNLSSLELGDSALYFCASSATGGGGAQYFGPGTRLTVL.

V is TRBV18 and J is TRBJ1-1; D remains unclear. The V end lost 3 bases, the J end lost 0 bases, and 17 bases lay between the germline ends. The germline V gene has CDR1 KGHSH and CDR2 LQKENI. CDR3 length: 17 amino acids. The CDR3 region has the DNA TGTGCCAGCTCACCCCTCCCTTCCGAGACAATGAACACTGAAGCTTTCTTT. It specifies CASSPLPSETMNTEAFF.

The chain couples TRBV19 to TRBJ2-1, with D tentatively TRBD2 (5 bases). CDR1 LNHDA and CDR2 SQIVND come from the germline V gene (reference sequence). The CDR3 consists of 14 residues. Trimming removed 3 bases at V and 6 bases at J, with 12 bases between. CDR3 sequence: CASSIPPSGNEQFF. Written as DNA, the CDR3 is TGTGCCAGTAGTATCCCGCCAAGCGGCAATGAGCAGTTCTTC.

Here the CDR3 DNA reads TGTGCCAGCAGCGGACTAGCGAGCGAGCAGTACTTC. This translates into CASSGLASEQYF. J is TRBJ2-7 and V is TRBV6-5; 9 bases are shared with TRBD2. Germline V gives CDR1 MNHEY, CDR2 SVGAGI. Unmatched junction bases numbered 3, after V lost 6 bases and J lost 6 bases. The CDR3 is 12 amino acids.

The CDR3 coding sequence is TGTGCCAGCAGTTTAAGGGACAGGGTGGATGGCTACACCTTC. Encoded protein: CASSLRDRVDGYTF. The chain employs TRBV28 and TRBJ1-2; TRBD1 matches 9 bases. J was trimmed by 6 bases and V by 2 bases; bases with no gene match: 4. Germline V lookup: CDR1 MDHEN, CDR2 SYDVKM. This CDR3 has 14 amino acids.

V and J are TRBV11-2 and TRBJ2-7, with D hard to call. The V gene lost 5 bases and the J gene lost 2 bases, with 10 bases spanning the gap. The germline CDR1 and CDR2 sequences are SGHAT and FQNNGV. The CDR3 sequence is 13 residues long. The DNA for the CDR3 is TGTGCCAGCAGCCAAGGGATTGCCTACGAGCAGTACTTC. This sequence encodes CASSQGIAYEQYF. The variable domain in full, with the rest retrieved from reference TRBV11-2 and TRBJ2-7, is EAGVAQSPRYKIIEKRQSVAFWCNPISGHATLYWYQQILGQGPKLLIQFQNNGVVDDSQLPKDRFSAERLKGVDSTLKIQPAKLEDSAVYLCASSQGIAYEQYFGPGTRLTVT.

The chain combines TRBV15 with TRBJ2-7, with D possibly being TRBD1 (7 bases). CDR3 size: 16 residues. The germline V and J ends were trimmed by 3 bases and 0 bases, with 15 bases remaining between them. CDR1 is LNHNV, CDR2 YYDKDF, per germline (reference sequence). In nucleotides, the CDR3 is TGTGCCACCAGCAGTGGGAGGACAGGACGCTCCTACGAGCAGTACTTC. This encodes CATSSGRTGRSYEQYF.

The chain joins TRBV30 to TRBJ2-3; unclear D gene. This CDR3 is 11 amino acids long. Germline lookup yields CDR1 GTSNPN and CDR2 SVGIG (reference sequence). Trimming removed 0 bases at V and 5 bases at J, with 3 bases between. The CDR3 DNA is TGTGCCTGGAGTGTACAAGATACGCAGTATTTT. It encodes CAWSVQDTQYF.

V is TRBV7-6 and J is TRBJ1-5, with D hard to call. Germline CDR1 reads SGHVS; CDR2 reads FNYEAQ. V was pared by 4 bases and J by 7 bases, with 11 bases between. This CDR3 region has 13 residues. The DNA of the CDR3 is TGTGCCAGCAGCTACGACTTATTCCAGCCCCAGCATTTT. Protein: CASSYDLFQPQHF.

CDR3 DNA: TGTGCTAGTGGTTTGTTCCCCCCTCCTTATGGCTACACCTTC. Translated, it gives CASGLFPPPYGYTF. The V and J genes are TRBV12-5 and TRBJ1-2, with no clear D. CDR3 size: 14 residues. Between the trimmed V and J ends, which lost 2 bases and 5 bases, there was a span of 12 bases. From germline, CDR1 is LGHNT and CDR2 FRNRAP.

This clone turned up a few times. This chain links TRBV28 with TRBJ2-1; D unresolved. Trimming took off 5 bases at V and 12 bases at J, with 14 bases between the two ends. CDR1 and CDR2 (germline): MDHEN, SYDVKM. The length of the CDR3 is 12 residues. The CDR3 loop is CASSTFPLGQFF. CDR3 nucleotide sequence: TGTGCCAGCAGTACATTCCCCTTAGGGCAGTTCTTC.

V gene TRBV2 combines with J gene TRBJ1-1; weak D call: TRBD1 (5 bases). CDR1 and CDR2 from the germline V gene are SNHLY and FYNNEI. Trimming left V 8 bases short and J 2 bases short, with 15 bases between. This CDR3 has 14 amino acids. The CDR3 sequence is CASVPPGTNTEAFF. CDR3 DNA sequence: TGTGCCAGCGTACCGCCAGGGACCAACACTGAAGCTTTCTTT.

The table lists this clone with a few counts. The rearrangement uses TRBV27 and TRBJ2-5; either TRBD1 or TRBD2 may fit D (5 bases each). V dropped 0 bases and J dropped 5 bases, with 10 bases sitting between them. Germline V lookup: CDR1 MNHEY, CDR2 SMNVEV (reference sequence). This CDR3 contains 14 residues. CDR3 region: CASSLSPGRETQYF. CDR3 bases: TGTGCCAGCAGTTTATCGCCGGGGCGGGAGACCCAGTACTTC.